This T cell receptor (beta chain) is from a study of control samples from healthy donors and cancer patients. Profiled with immunoSEQ multiplex PCR; TCRdb holds only in-frame clones, not every one. The table records around 100,000 clones, roughly nine tenths of them present only once. This CDR3 contains 17 residues. The source material was blood. This chain links TRBV12-2 with TRBJ2-7; TRBD2 is taken as the D call from the table, unchecked against the DNA. TRBV12-2 is flagged as a pseudogene. The clonotype comes from a woman between 18 and 30 years old in good health. CDR3 region: CASRTTHRTSGGYEQYF. Written as DNA, the CDR3 is TGTGCAAGTCGCACGACCCACCGGACTAGCGGCGGTTACGAGCAGTACTTC.